This T cell receptor beta chain was recorded in a study of response to subunit inactivated influenza vaccine. V gave up 4 bases and J gave up 0 bases, with 9 bases separating them. CDR1 is SGHAT and CDR2 is FQNNGV in the germline V gene. CDR3 length: 15 amino acids. One entry per CDR3 protein results from TCRdb running MiXCR on the RT-PCR reads. This table holds roughly 500,000 distinct CDR3 sequences, 20% to 25% found once. The same sample was also used in a study of T cells expressing NK-cell markers. This second study notes: The authors generated TCR beta cDNA through 5'RACE template switching with UMIs. Obtained from sorted CD3+CD56+NKG2C+, CD3+CD56+NKG2C- and CD3+CD56-NKG2C+ T cells were the TCR beta repertoires. As a fraction of CD8+ T cells, dominant NKG2C+ clonotypes reached roughly 1.0-7.5% in about six donors. These same clonotypes (in a handful of donors) also led the CD3+CD56-NKG2C+ fraction.

The V gene is TRBV11-2, the J gene TRBJ1-4, with D uncertain. The starting material was CD4+ T cells sorted from PBMCs, obtained 11 to 12 days after vaccination. The sequence derives from a man aged 50-60 years who received an inactivated influenza vaccine. The CDR3 bases are TGTGCCAGCAGCTCCGGGATGGCAACTAATGAAAAACTGTTTTTT. Protein sequence: CASSSGMATNEKLFF.